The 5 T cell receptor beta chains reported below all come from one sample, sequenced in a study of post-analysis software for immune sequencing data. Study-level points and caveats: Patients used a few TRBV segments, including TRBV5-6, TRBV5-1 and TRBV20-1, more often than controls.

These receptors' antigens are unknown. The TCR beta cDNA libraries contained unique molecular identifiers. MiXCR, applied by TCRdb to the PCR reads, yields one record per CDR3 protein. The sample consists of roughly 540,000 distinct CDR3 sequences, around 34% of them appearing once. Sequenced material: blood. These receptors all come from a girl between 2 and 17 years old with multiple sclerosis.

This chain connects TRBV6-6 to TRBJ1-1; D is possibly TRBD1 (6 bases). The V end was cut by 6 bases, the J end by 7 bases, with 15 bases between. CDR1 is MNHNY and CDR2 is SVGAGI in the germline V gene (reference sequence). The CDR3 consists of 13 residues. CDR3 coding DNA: TGTGCCAGCAGCTACCAGGTAGGGGGTGAAGCTTTCTTT. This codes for CASSYQVGGEAFF.

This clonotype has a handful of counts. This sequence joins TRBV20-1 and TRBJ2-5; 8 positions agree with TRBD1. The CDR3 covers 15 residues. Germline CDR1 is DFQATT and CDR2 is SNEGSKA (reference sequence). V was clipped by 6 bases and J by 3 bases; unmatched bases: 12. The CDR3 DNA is TGCAGTGCCGAGGGCAGGGGGCGCATAAAAGAGACCCAGTACTTC. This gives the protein CSAEGRGRIKETQYF.

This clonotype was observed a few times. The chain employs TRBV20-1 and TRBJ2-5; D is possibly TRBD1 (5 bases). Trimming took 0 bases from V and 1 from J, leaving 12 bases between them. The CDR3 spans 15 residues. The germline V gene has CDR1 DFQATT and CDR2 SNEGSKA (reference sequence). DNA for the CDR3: TGCAGTGCTAGAGATCAGGCAGGGCTCCAAGAGACCCAGTACTTC. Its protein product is CSARDQAGLQETQYF.

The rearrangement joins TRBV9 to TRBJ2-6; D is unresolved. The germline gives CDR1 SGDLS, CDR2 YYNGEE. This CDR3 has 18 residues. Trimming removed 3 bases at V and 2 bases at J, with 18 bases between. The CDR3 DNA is TGTGCCAGCAGCGCCTGGGAATTTGGGTCCCCTGGGGCCAACGTCCTGACTTTC. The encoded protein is CASSAWEFGSPGANVLTF.

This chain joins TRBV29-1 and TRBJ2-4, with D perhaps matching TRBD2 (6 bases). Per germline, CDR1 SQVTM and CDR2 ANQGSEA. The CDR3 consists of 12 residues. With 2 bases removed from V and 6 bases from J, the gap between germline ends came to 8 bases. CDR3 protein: CSVENGGNIQYF. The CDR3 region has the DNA TGCAGCGTTGAAAACGGGGGAAACATTCAGTACTTC.